This is a list of T cell receptor beta chains from one sample in a study of pediatric ulcerative colitis. Here immunoSEQ multiplex PCR was the method, and the copy in TCRdb shows in-frame clones only, minus some. This sample yields 60,000 to 75,000 clones, of which more than 60% are seen a single time; around 5.3% belongs to the top ten. Sequenced input: blood. The receptors were gathered from a boy younger than 18 with moderate ulcerative colitis. Both conserved end residues are part of each CDR3. Fields, in order: clone size, V gene, D gene, J gene, CDR3 DNA, CDR3 protein. A D gene is named only where the DNA matches it firmly. Clone size is shown for a subset of rows, as once, few, many or a class of expanded clone.

>NA|TRBV30|TRBD1|TRBJ1-5
TGTGCCTGGAGTGTAAAGTCCCCGGACAGGTGGGGATATAGCAATCAGCCCCAGCATTTT
CAWSVKSPDRWGYSNQPQHF
>NA|TRBV19|NA|TRBJ1-3
TGTGCCAGTAGTACAACGCCTGGAAACACCATATATTTT
CASSTTPGNTIYF
>NA|TRBV7-9|NA|TRBJ1-1
TGTGCCAGCAGCCACGACTGGATGAACACTGAAGCTTTCTTT
CASSHDWMNTEAFF
>NA|TRBV7-6|NA|TRBJ2-2
TGTGCCAGCAGCTTATTTCCGGGGTCCAACACCGGGGAGCTGTTTTTT
CASSLFPGSNTGELFF
>once|TRBV9|TRBD1|TRBJ1-1
TGTGCCAGCAGCTCTAGACAGGGGGCCGGGACTGAAGCTTTCTTT
CASSSRQGAGTEAFF
>NA|TRBV6-5|NA|TRBJ2-5
TGTGCCAGCAGTTACGTAACAGAAAGAGAGACCCAGTACTTC
CASSYVTERETQYF
>NA|TRBV20-1|NA|TRBJ2-1
TGCAGTGCTAGATCGGGGGCCGAGCAGTTCTTC
CSARSGAEQFF
>NA|TRBV7-6|NA|TRBJ2-1
TGTGCCAGCAGCTTAGCTCGGCTCAACAATGAGCAGTTCTTC
CASSLARLNNEQFF
>once|TRBV25-1|TRBD2|TRBJ2-2
TGTGCCAGCATGATAGCGGGAGGAGGCTACACCGGGGAGCTGTTTTTT
CASMIAGGGYTGELFF
>few|TRBV9|NA|TRBJ1-5
TGTGCCAGCAGCTTTGGTACCCATAGCAATCAGCCCCAGCATTTT
CASSFGTHSNQPQHF
>NA|TRBV29-1|TRBD2|TRBJ2-1
TGCAGCGTTGTTGGTAGCGGGAGCCGTCGTGAGCAGTTCTTC
CSVVGSGSRREQFF
>NA|TRBV18|TRBD1|TRBJ1-3
TGTGCCAGCTCACCACCGGGACAGGGTCCTGGAAACACCATATATTTT
CASSPPGQGPGNTIYF
>once|TRBV2|NA|TRBJ1-3
TGTGCCAGCAGTGGGCAGGGGACACTGACCTCTGGAAACACCATATATTTT
CASSGQGTLTSGNTIYF
>NA|TRBV28|TRBD1|TRBJ1-5
TGTGCCAGCAGTCCACACAGGGGGAAGGGCAATCAGCCCCAGCATTTT
CASSPHRGKGNQPQHF
>NA|TRBV25-1|TRBD2|TRBJ2-7
TGTGCCACCGGGGGGGGGATACCTGCGGGCTCCTACGAGCAGTACTTC
CATGGGIPAGSYEQYF
>few|TRBV7-2|NA|TRBJ1-2
TGTGCCAGCAGCTTAGCAGGGTTGGACTATGGCTACACCTTC
CASSLAGLDYGYTF
>NA|TRBV5-1|NA|TRBJ1-1
TGCGCCAGCAGCTTGTCGGACAGAAGTTACACTGAAGCTTTCTTT
CASSLSDRSYTEAFF
>once|TRBV7-8|NA|TRBJ1-1
TGTGCCAGCAGCTTAGGGGGCATAAACACTGAAGCTTTCTTT
CASSLGGINTEAFF
>NA|TRBV5-5|TRBD1|TRBJ2-7
TGTGCCAGCAGCTCCAAGACAGGGGCCCTTTTCTACGAGCAGTACTTC
CASSSKTGALFYEQYF
>NA|TRBV4-2|NA|TRBJ2-7
TGTGCCAGCAGCCAAGAGGGACCGGGGGCCAACGAGCAGTACTTC
CASSQEGPGANEQYF
>NA|TRBV5-4|TRBD2|TRBJ2-1
TGTGCCAGCAGTCAGAAGGGGAGGGATAGGGGCAATGAGCAGTTCTTC
CASSQKGRDRGNEQFF
>few|TRBV19|NA|TRBJ1-1
TGTGCCAGTAGAGGACAGACGAACACTGAAGCTTTCTTT
CASRGQTNTEAFF
>few|TRBV6-5|TRBD1|TRBJ1-1
TGTGCCAGCAGTTACGCGACAGGGAGCACTGAAGCTTTCTTT
CASSYATGSTEAFF
>NA|TRBV9|TRBD1|TRBJ2-1
TGTGCCAGCAGCTTCGGGACAGGACGGTACAATGAGCAGTTCTTC
CASSFGTGRYNEQFF
>NA|TRBV19|TRBD2|TRBJ2-3
TGTGCCAGTTACGGGGGGTTCCCAGATACGCAGTATTTT
CASYGGFPDTQYF
>NA|TRBV5-6|NA|TRBJ2-3
TGTGCCAGCAGCTTGTTTCCATCCCGAGATACGCAGTATTTT
CASSLFPSRDTQYF
>NA|TRBV9|TRBD2|TRBJ2-5
TGTGCCAGCAGCGCCGCTACTAGCGGGGTTCAAGAGACCCAGTACTTC
CASSAATSGVQETQYF
>NA|TRBV11-2|TRBD1|TRBJ1-1
TGTGCCAGCAGCTTGGACAGGGTTAACACTGAAGCTTTCTTT
CASSLDRVNTEAFF
>few|TRBV19|NA|TRBJ1-1
TGTGCCAGTAGTACGGGTAGGGGTGGCACTGAAGCTTTCTTT
CASSTGRGGTEAFF
>NA|TRBV27|NA|TRBJ2-1
TGTGCCAGCAGTATGGGACTCTACAATGAGCAGTTCTTC
CASSMGLYNEQFF
>NA|TRBV30|TRBD2|TRBJ2-3
TGTGCCCAGATCGTTCTAGCGGGAGGGCCCCCAGATACGCAGTATTTT
CAQIVLAGGPPDTQYF
>NA|TRBV5-4|NA|TRBJ2-7
TGTGCCAGCAGCATTACAGGCTACGAGCAGTACTTC
CASSITGYEQYF
>NA|TRBV5-1|NA|TRBJ1-6
TGCGCCAGCAGTCTCACCCCGCAGGGTCTGAAGAATTCACCCCTCCACTTT
CASSLTPQGLKNSPLHF
>few|TRBV11-3|NA|TRBJ1-1
TGTGCCAGCAGCTTAGGGGCAGGCGGGGAAGCTTTCTTT
CASSLGAGGEAFF
>NA|TRBV5-1|TRBD2|TRBJ2-6
TGCGCCAGCAGCATACTAGCGGGGAGCTCTGGGGCCAACGTCCTGACTTTC
CASSILAGSSGANVLTF
>few|TRBV5-1|NA|TRBJ2-2
TGCGCCAGCAGTTCCGTGCTCACCGGGGAGCTGTTTTTT
CASSSVLTGELFF
>NA|TRBV7-3|NA|TRBJ2-5
TGTGCCAGCAGCTCCGTCAATAAGGAGACCCAGTACTTC
CASSSVNKETQYF
>NA|TRBV4-2|TRBD2|TRBJ2-4
TGTGCCAGCAGCCAAAGGGGAGGGGTCACCAAAAACATTCAGTACTTC
CASSQRGGVTKNIQYF
>NA|TRBV4-3|TRBD2|TRBJ2-5
TGCGCCAGCAGTACTAGCGGGAGGTATACTCAAGAGACCCAGTACTTC
CASSTSGRYTQETQYF
>NA|TRBV27|TRBD2|TRBJ2-7
TGTGCCAGCAGTTTATTGGTCGGCTCGGGAGGCGTCCGTTCGGAGCAGTACTTC
CASSLLVGSGGVRSEQYF
>few|TRBV19|NA|TRBJ1-3
TGTGCCAGTAGACCAAGGACGGTCGACTCTGGAAACACCATATATTTT
CASRPRTVDSGNTIYF
>NA|TRBV2|TRBD1|TRBJ2-7
TGTGCCAGCAGTGAAAACGGGGTCGGGGACAGACGAAACTACGAGCAGTACTTC
CASSENGVGDRRNYEQYF
>NA|TRBV5-6|NA|TRBJ2-7
TGTGCCAGCAGCGGCTCACTTTATTCCTACGAGCAGTACTTC
CASSGSLYSYEQYF
>NA|TRBV5-1|NA|TRBJ2-7
TGCGCCAGCAGCTCCCCTGGCGGGGAGGCCTCCTACGAGCAGTACTTC
CASSSPGGEASYEQYF
>NA|TRBV29-1|TRBD1|TRBJ1-4
TGCAGCGTTGAAGACGACAGGGGGAATGAAAAACTGTTTTTT
CSVEDDRGNEKLFF
>once|TRBV20-1|NA|TRBJ1-3
TGCAGTGCTAGAGGGGTCAACACCATATATTTT
CSARGVNTIYF
>NA|TRBV10-2|TRBD1|TRBJ1-4
TGCGCCAGCAGGGCCCGGGACAGGGTTGGCAAAAATGAAAAACTGTTTTTT
CASRARDRVGKNEKLFF